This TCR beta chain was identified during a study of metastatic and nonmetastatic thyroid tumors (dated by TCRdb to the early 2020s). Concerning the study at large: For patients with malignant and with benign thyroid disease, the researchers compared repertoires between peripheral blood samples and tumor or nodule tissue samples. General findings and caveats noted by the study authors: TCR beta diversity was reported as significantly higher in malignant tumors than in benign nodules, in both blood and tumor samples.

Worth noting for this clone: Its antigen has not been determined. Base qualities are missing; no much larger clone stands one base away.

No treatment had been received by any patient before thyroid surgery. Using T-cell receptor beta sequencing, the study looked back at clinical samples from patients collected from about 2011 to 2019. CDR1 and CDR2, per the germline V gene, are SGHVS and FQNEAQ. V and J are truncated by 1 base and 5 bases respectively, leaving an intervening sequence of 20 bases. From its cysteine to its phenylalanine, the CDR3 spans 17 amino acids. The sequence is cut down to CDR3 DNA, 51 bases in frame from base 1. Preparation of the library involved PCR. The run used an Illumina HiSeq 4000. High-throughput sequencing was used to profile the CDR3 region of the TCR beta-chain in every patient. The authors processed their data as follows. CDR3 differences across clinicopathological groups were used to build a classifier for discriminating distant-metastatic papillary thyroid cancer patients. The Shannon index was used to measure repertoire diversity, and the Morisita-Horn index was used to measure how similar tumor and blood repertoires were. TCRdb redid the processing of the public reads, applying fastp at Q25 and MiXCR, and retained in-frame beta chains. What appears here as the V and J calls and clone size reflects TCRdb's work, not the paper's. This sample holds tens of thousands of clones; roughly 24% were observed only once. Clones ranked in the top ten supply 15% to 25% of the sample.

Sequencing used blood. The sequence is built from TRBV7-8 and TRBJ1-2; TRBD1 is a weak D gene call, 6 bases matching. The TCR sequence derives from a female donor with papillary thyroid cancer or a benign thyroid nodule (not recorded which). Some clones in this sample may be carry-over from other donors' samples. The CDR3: CASSLDGQSTGRYGYTF. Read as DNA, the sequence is TGTGCCAGCAGCTTAGACGGACAGTCCACCGGTCGATATGGCTACACCTTC. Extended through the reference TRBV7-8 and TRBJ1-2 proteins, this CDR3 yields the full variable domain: GAGVSQSPRYKVAKRGQDVALRCDPISGHVSLFWYQQALGQGPEFLTYFQNEAQLDKSGLPSDRFFAERPEGSVSTLKIQRTQQEDSAVYLCASSLDGQSTGRYGYTFGSGTRLTVV.